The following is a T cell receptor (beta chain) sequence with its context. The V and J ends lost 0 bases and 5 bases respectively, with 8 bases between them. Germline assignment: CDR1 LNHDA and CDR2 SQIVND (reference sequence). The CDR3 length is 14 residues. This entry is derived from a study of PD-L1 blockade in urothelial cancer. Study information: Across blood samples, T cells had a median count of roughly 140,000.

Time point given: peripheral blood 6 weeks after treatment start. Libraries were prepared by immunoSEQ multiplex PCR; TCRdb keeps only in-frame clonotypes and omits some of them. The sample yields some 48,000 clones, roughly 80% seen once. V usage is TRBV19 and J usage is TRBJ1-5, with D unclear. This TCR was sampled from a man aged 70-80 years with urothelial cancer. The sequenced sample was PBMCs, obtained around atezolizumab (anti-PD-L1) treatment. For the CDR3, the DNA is TGTGCCAGTAGTATAGACGGGGTAGATCAGCCCCAGCATTTT. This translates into CASSIDGVDQPQHF. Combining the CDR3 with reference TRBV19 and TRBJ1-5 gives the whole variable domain DGGITQSPKYLFRKEGQNVTLSCEQNLNHDAMYWYRQDPGQGLRLIYYSQIVNDFQKGDIAEGYSVSREKKESFPLTVTSAQKNPTAFYLCASSIDGVDQPQHFGDGTRLSIL.